The 25 T cell receptor beta chains below were found in one sample sequenced in a study of beta chain features in type 1 diabetes. Expressed TCRB transcripts were sequenced because the entire RNA isolate underwent reverse transcription. Sequencing was performed with immunoSEQ multiplex PCR; in TCRdb, only in-frame clones are kept and a portion is missing. The sample holds about 740,000 clones, over 10% seen once. The study, taken as a whole, reports: A moderate, significant TCRB CDR3 shortening appeared in type 1 diabetes across four CD4+ subsets.

No antigen has been identified for these receptors. The sequenced material came from naive CD4+ T cells from blood. These receptor sequences come from a man aged 18 to 30 with type 1 diabetes.

This clone was seen more than once but under ten times. The V call is TRBV4-1, the J call TRBJ2-1, with a possible D match to TRBD2 (5 bases). The CDR3 is 16 amino acids. Trimming took 1 base from V and 3 from J, leaving 13 bases between them. Germline CDR1 is MGHRA and CDR2 is YSYEKL. Here the CDR3 DNA reads TGCGCCAGCAGCCAAGCGGAAGCGGTGAACTACAATGAGCAGTTCTTC. Translation: CASSQAEAVNYNEQFF.

This clone came up a few times. The chain joins TRBV19 to TRBJ1-5, with D unresolved. The V end lost 6 bases, the J end lost 0 bases, and 15 bases lay between the germline ends. The CDR3 loop spans 16 amino acids. In germline, CDR1 is LNHDA, CDR2 SQIVND (reference sequence). CDR3 loop: CASRFHQKGSNQPQHF. The DNA of the CDR3 is TGTGCCAGTAGGTTCCACCAAAAGGGTAGCAATCAGCCCCAGCATTTT.

This clone was seen only a few times. The chain carries TRBV6-6 and TRBJ1-4; a weak D match, TRBD1 (5 bases). CDR1 MNHNY and CDR2 SVGAGI come from the germline V gene (reference sequence). CDR3 size: 16 residues. V was clipped by 0 bases and J by 4 bases, with 12 bases between them. The DNA of the CDR3 is TGTGCCAGCAGTTACTCCACGACAGACTATAATGAAAAACTGTTTTTT. Translating gives CASSYSTTDYNEKLFF.

The chain couples TRBV10-3 to TRBJ2-7; D perhaps matches TRBD2 (7 bases). CDR1 is ENHRY, CDR2 SYGVKD, per germline. V was clipped by 4 bases and J by 5 bases, with 15 bases between them. This CDR3 has 14 residues. The CDR3 DNA reads TGTGCCATCAGTGTAGGAGGGGGGGTCCACGAGCAGTACTTC. It translates to CAISVGGGVHEQYF.

This clone showed up just a few times. The chain has TRBV7-6 and TRBJ1-5; perhaps TRBD1 as D (5 bases). CDR1 is SGHVS, CDR2 FNYEAQ, per germline. Trimming pared 4 bases from V and 6 bases from J, leaving 10 bases between. This CDR3 region has 13 residues. CDR3 sequence: CASSWDLSQPQHF. Written as DNA, the CDR3 is TGTGCCAGCAGCTGGGACTTAAGTCAGCCCCAGCATTTT.

The rearrangement uses TRBV10-3 and TRBJ2-1, with TRBD1 identical over 11 bases. CDR3 length: 14 residues. Germline-derived CDR1 and CDR2 are ENHRY and SYGVKD. Trimming at V came to 6 bases and at J to 9 bases, leaving 7 bases not matched to a gene. The CDR3 DNA is TGTGCCATCAGAGGAGGACAGGGGGCGACTGAGCAGTTCTTC. Translation: CAIRGGQGATEQFF.

The V and J genes are TRBV27 and TRBJ1-5; D is uncertain. The CDR3 contains 14 residues. The germline gives CDR1 MNHEY, CDR2 SMNVEV (reference sequence). V gave up 6 bases and J gave up 6 bases, with 15 bases separating them. In DNA form, the CDR3 reads TGTGCCAGCAGCCCTCGTGGGGAAAGTCAGCCCCAGCATTTT. Translated: CASSPRGESQPQHF.

This clone was seen a handful of times. This chain joins TRBV18 and TRBJ2-3, with a tentative D call TRBD1 (6 bases). V gave up 3 bases and J gave up 2 bases, with 12 bases separating them. This CDR3 has 15 amino acids. Germline values: CDR1 KGHSH, CDR2 LQKENI. The CDR3 DNA is TGTGCCAGCTCACCGCAGGGACAACCCACAGATACGCAGTATTTT. Amino acid sequence: CASSPQGQPTDTQYF.

Notes on this clone: The sample contains more than one DNA sequence encoding this CDR3. The CDR3 DNA follows: TGTGCCAGCAGTGTGGGGGGAGGCTCACCCCTCCACTTT. Translated: CASSVGGGSPLHF. This chain connects TRBV2 to TRBJ1-6; D is possibly TRBD1 (5 bases). The CDR3 extends over 13 amino acids. Per the germline V gene, CDR1 is SNHLY and CDR2 is FYNNEI. V lost 4 bases to trimming and J lost 10 bases, with 11 bases between them.

This clone was recorded a few times. The genes are TRBV6-1 and TRBJ2-3; D perhaps matches TRBD2 (6 bases). Germline CDR1 reads MNHNS; CDR2 reads SASEGT. There are 14 residues in the CDR3. The V gene lost 7 bases and the J gene lost 0 bases, with 11 bases spanning the gap. CDR3 residues: CASTEGSSTDTQYF. CDR3 nucleotide sequence: TGTGCCAGCACGGAGGGGTCGAGCACAGATACGCAGTATTTT.

This chain links TRBV11-2 with TRBJ2-4, with TRBD1 matching 10 bases. V dropped 5 bases and J dropped 8; count of bases not matched to a gene: 12. Germline assignment: CDR1 SGHAT and CDR2 FQNNGV. This CDR3 is 16 amino acids long. The CDR3 protein is CASSPLTGGGWDIQYF. CDR3 DNA sequence: TGTGCCAGCAGCCCATTGACAGGGGGCGGATGGGACATTCAGTACTTC.

This rearrangement joins TRBV6-6 to TRBJ1-1; D remains unclear. This CDR3 contains 13 residues. Deletions cut 5 bases from V and 1 base from J, with 8 bases between. Germline V gene data show CDR1 as MNHNY and CDR2 as SVGAGI (reference sequence). The CDR3 region has the DNA TGTGCCAGCAGTCCCCAGGCGAACACTGAAGCTTTCTTT. This codes for CASSPQANTEAFF.

The chain links TRBV9 to TRBJ1-1; TRBD1 is a possible D gene (6 bases). The length of the CDR3 is 13 residues. The germline gives CDR1 SGDLS, CDR2 YYNGEE. Deletions cut 3 bases from V and 3 bases from J, with 9 bases between. In DNA form, the CDR3 reads TGTGCCAGCAGCGGTACAGGGTACACTGAAGCTTTCTTT. It specifies CASSGTGYTEAFF.

This clone was detected only a few times. This sequence joins TRBV2 and TRBJ1-2; 11 bases align to TRBD1. The CDR3 covers 17 residues. The germline CDR1 and CDR2 sequences are SNHLY and FYNNEI. Trimming removed 6 bases from V and 6 bases from J; junction bases left unmatched: 15. The CDR3, as DNA: TGTGCCAGCAGCCAATTTTGGACAGGGGGCGATCTCAATGGCTACACCTTC. Amino acids: CASSQFWTGGDLNGYTF.

This chain joins TRBV5-1 and TRBJ1-1, with 7 bases matching TRBD1. The length of the CDR3 is 13 residues. The V segment lost 4 bases and the J segment 8 bases; nucleotides outside the gene matches: 8. Germline CDR1 is SGHRS and CDR2 is YFSETQ. The CDR3 bases are TGCGCCAGCAGCCGTAACAGGGGTGAAGAAGCTTTCTTT. This codes for CASSRNRGEEAFF.

This rearrangement joins TRBV2 to TRBJ2-1; D may correspond to TRBD1 or TRBD2 (6 bases each). Trimming took off 5 bases at V and 0 bases at J, with 11 bases between the two ends. The CDR3 runs to 15 residues. Per the germline V gene, CDR1 is SNHLY and CDR2 is FYNNEI. CDR3 bases: TGTGCCAGCAGTAGGGGGGTTAGCTCCTACAATGAGCAGTTCTTC. Amino acid sequence: CASSRGVSSYNEQFF.

The chain recombines TRBV30 with TRBJ1-4; perhaps TRBD1 as D (5 bases). V was shortened by 4 bases and J by 7 bases, with 10 bases between the two germline ends. Germline lookup yields CDR1 GTSNPN and CDR2 SVGIG (reference sequence). CDR3 length: 12 residues. The CDR3 nucleotides read TGTGCCTGGACCTTAGGGGTTGAAAAACTGTTTTTT. Encoded protein: CAWTLGVEKLFF.

The table lists this clone with a few counts. The chain has TRBV9 and TRBJ1-5; perhaps TRBD1 as D (5 bases). Germline loops: CDR1 SGDLS, CDR2 YYNGEE. Trimming took off 0 bases at V and 4 bases at J, with 14 bases between the two ends. The CDR3 has 16 residues. The chain's CDR3 is CASSVDGGTQNQPQHF. CDR3 bases: TGTGCCAGCAGCGTAGACGGCGGGACGCAAAATCAGCCCCAGCATTTT.

The chain links TRBV29-1 to TRBJ2-5, with D possibly matching TRBD1 (6 bases). V was shortened by 1 base and J by 7 bases, with 16 bases between the two germline ends. CDR1 and CDR2 (germline): SQVTM, ANQGSEA. The CDR3 is 14 amino acids. The CDR3 DNA sequence: TGCAGCGTTGAAGGTCAGGGGACCCCCGGGACCCAGTACTTC. Translated: CSVEGQGTPGTQYF.

This clone turned up a few times. The chain uses TRBV4-1 and TRBJ2-7, with a tentative D call TRBD1 (6 bases). CDR1 and CDR2 (germline): MGHRA, YSYEKL. This CDR3 has 15 residues. Trimming removed 4 bases from V and 1 base from J, with 14 bases in between. DNA for the CDR3: TGCGCCAGCAGCCCGGGGTCAGGGGTATCCTACGAGCAGTACTTC. Translation: CASSPGSGVSYEQYF.

This clone was observed a handful of times. The genes are TRBV2 and TRBJ1-2; D unclear. Per the germline V gene, CDR1 is SNHLY and CDR2 is FYNNEI. The CDR3 sequence is 12 residues long. The V end was cut by 8 bases, the J end by 4 bases, with 11 bases between. CDR3 coding DNA: TGTGCCAGCTTGTTGGCCGGCTATGGCTACACCTTC. It is translated as CASLLAGYGYTF.

This sequence joins TRBV6-5 and TRBJ2-7; D is possibly TRBD1 (6 bases). The CDR3 totals 14 residues. The V gene's germline CDR1 is MNHEY and CDR2 SVGAGI. The germline V and J ends were trimmed by 4 bases and 3 bases, with 13 bases remaining between them. The CDR3 loop is CASSSPDSFYEQYF. The CDR3 nucleotides are TGTGCCAGCAGTTCACCGGACAGCTTCTACGAGCAGTACTTC.

This rearrangement joins TRBV14 to TRBJ2-5, with D tentatively TRBD1 or TRBD2 (6 bases each). The germline V and J ends were trimmed by 4 bases and 4 bases, with 16 bases remaining between them. The CDR3 loop spans 15 amino acids. CDR1 is SGHDN, CDR2 FVKESK, per germline. CDR3 nucleotides: TGTGCCAGCAGCCCTGGCCCGGGGGCCGGAGAGACCCAGTACTTC. Residues: CASSPGPGAGETQYF.

This clone was detected a few times. The CDR3 loop reads CASSVWPSSYNEQFF. CDR3 DNA: TGTGCCAGCAGCGTTTGGCCTTCCTCCTACAATGAGCAGTTCTTC. The rearrangement uses TRBV9 and TRBJ2-1; D is undetermined. CDR3 size: 15 residues. The V end lost 2 bases, the J end lost 0 bases, and 9 bases lay between the germline ends. Germline CDR1 SGDLS, CDR2 YYNGEE.

The V call is TRBV5-1, the J call TRBJ2-4, with TRBD2 as a possible D gene (6 bases). The germline V gene has CDR1 SGHRS and CDR2 YFSETQ. The CDR3 runs 13 residues. The V gene lost 3 bases and the J gene lost 8 bases, with 12 bases spanning the gap. CDR3 region: CASSWGERDIQYF. CDR3 coding DNA: TGCGCCAGCAGCTGGGGGGAAAGAGACATTCAGTACTTC.